The rows below give T cell receptor beta chains drawn from one sample of a study of blood T cells in healthy people across ages. TCRdb reanalysed the 5' RACE reads using MiXCR and keeps one entry per CDR3 protein. Among about 1 million distinct CDR3 sequences listed, 40% to 45% were seen once. Sequenced input: blood. The receptors stem from a woman aged 60-75 years in good health. Each CDR3 is given without its conserved first and last residue. A D gene is named only where the DNA matches it firmly. Size is stated for part of the rows, as once, few or many counts, or as a class when the clone is expanded.

>few|-|TRBV5-1
ASSLDTQGYGGYT
>-|TRBD2|TRBV20-1
SARVGGDIGELF
>-|-|TRBV5-4
ATLRNTEAF
>few|TRBD2|TRBV14
ASSPSGPPSYEQY
>-|-|TRBV7-9
ASSLMLPRGETQY
>few|TRBD2|TRBV7-8
ASSHSGTTYEQY
>-|-|TRBV4-1
ASSQDGQTLSNQPQH
>few|-|TRBV4-2
ASSQGPFSGTSTDTQY
>many|-|TRBV11-3
ASSHGYTDTQY
>many|-|TRBV5-5
ASSLSLTGPYEQY
>few|-|TRBV16
ASSQSGANPPYEQY
>-|TRBD1|TRBV27
ASSRQGHQPQH
>-|-|TRBV12-5
ASGSFGSSYKQY
>few|-|TRBV20-1
SARDFPPGKETQY
>-|TRBD2|TRBV6-2/TRBV6-3
ASSNPAGVENIQY
>once|TRBD1|TRBV25-1
ASEDRVNEKLF
>-|TRBD1|TRBV10-1
ASSGLQGQGTPYEQY
>-|-|TRBV20-1
SVRRQQETQY
>-|TRBD1|TRBV29-1
SVLQGDYQPQH
>-|TRBD2|TRBV4-2
ASSQEEGLAGDEQY
>many|TRBD2|TRBV20-1
SARGGTSGRRNTDTQY
>-|-|TRBV29-1
SASSRVAVREYEQF
>many|-|TRBV5-5
ASSLSAVVDTQY
>-|TRBD1|TRBV5-1
ASSSGQGGPLH
>few|TRBD1|TRBV10-3
AISRQGLTDTQY
>few|-|TRBV5-1
ASSFSPGADYGYT
>-|-|TRBV4-1
ASSQRGDEQF
>few|TRBD2|TRBV20-1
SAIATSGRSYEQY
>few|-|TRBV20-1
SGRGSHEQY
>-|TRBD2|TRBV4-3
ASSRDQVAGNNEQF
>-|-|TRBV11-2
ASSSYRDLRGAF
>-|-|TRBV5-5
ASSRLGSETQY
>few|TRBD2|TRBV9
ASSPSIGGRYEQF
>once|-|TRBV20-1
SAREGGIRNQPQH
>-|-|TRBV2
AGRDIMLTDTQY
>-|-|TRBV18
ASSPDRVGEQY
>-|-|TRBV21-1
ASSKNGQHTDTQY